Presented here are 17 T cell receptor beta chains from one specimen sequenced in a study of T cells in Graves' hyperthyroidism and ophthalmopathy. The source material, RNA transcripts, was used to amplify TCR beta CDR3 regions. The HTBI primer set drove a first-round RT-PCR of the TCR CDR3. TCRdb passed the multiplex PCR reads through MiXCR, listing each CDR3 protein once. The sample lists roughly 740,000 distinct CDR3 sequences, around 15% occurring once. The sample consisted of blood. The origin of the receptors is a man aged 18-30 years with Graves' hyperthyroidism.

Written as DNA, the CDR3 is TGCAGTGCTACGTTCGGCGCGGGAGTTTACAATGAGCAGTTCTTC. Encoded protein: CSATFGAGVYNEQFF. V gene TRBV20-1 combines with J gene TRBJ2-1; 7 bases are shared with TRBD2. With V trimmed by 4 bases and J by 4 bases, 10 bases remained unmatched. From germline, CDR1 is DFQATT and CDR2 SNEGSKA (reference sequence). The CDR3 has 15 residues.

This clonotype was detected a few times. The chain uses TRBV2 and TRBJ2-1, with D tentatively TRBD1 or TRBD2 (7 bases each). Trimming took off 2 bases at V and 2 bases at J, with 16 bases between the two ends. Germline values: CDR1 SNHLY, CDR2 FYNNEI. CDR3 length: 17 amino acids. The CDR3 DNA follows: TGTGCCAGCAGTGAAAACGGGGGAGGGGGCGCCTACAATGAGCAGTTCTTC. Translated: CASSENGGGGAYNEQFF.

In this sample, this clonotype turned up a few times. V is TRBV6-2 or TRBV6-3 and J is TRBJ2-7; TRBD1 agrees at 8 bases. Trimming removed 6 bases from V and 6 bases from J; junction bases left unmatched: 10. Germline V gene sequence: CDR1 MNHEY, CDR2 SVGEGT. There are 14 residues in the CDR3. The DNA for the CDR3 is TGTGCCAGCAGAACCGACAGGGGCCTGGGCGAGCAGTACTTC. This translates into CASRTDRGLGEQYF.

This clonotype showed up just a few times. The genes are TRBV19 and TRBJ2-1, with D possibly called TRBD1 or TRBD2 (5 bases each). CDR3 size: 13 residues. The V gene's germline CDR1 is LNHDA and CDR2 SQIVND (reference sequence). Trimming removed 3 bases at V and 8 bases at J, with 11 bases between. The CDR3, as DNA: TGTGCCAGTAGTATGCTAGCAGGGCATGAGCAGTTCTTC. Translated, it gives CASSMLAGHEQFF.

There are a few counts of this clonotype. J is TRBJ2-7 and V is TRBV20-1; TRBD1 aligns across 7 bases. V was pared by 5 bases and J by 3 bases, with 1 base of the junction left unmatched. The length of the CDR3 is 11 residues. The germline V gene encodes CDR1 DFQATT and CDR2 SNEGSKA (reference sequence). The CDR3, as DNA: TGCAGTGCTGGACAGGTCTACGAGCAGTACTTC. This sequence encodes CSAGQVYEQYF.

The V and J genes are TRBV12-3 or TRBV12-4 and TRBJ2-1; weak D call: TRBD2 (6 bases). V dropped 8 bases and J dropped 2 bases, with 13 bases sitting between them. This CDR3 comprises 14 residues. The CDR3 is CASYFAGPYNEQFF. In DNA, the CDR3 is TGTGCCAGCTACTTCGCGGGACCCTACAATGAGCAGTTCTTC.

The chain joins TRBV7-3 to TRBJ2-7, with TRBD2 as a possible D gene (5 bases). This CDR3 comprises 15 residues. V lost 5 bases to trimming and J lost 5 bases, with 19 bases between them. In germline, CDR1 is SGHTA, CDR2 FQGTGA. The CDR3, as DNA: TGTGCCAGCAGCCCAACGGCAGCGGCCGGGCACGAGCAGTACTTC. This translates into CASSPTAAAGHEQYF.

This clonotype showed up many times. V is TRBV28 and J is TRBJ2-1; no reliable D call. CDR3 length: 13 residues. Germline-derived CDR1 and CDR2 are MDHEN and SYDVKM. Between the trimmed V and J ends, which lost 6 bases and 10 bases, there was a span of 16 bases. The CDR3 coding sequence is TGTGCCAGCAGACCCGCAGGTTCTGGAGAGCAGTTCTTC. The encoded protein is CASRPAGSGEQFF.

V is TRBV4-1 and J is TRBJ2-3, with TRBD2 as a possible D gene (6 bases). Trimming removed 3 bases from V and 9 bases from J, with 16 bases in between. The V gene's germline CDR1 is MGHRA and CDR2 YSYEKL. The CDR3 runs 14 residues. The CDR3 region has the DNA TGCGCCAGCAGCCATCCTGTGGAGGGACGGACGCAGTATTTT. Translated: CASSHPVEGRTQYF.

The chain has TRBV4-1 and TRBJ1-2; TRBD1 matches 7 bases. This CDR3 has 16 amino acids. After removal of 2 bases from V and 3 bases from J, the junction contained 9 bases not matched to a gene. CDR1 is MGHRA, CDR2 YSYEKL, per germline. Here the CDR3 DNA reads TGCGCCAGCAGCCAATCCAGGGACAGCTTGTACTATGGCTACACCTTC. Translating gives CASSQSRDSLYYGYTF.

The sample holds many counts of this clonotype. The CDR3 loop reads CAISPGEDTQYF. In nucleotides, the CDR3 is TGTGCCATCAGTCCAGGGGAAGATACGCAGTATTTT. The chain links TRBV10-3 to TRBJ2-3, with D possibly matching TRBD1 (6 bases). Germline V lookup: CDR1 ENHRY, CDR2 SYGVKD. The CDR3 is made up of 12 amino acids. V lost 5 bases, J lost 5 bases, and 8 bases lay in between.

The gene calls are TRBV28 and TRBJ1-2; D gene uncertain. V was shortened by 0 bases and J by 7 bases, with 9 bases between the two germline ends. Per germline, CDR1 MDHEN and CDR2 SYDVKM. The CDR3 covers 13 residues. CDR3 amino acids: CASSLWGGFGYTF. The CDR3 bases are TGTGCCAGCAGTTTATGGGGAGGTTTTGGCTACACCTTC.

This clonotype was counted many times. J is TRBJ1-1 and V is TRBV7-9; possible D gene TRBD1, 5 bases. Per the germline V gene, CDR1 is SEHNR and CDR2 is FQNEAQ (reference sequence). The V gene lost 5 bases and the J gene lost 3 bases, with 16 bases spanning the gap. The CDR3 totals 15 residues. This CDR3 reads CASSLQAVADTEAFF. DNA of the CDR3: TGTGCCAGCAGCCTACAGGCCGTCGCAGACACTGAAGCTTTCTTT.

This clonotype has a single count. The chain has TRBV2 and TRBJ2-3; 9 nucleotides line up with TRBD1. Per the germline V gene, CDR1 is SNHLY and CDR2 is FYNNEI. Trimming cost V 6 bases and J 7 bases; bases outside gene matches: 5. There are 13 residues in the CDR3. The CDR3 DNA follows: TGTGCCAGCAGGACCGGGACAGGGCATACGCAGTATTTT. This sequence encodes CASRTGTGHTQYF.

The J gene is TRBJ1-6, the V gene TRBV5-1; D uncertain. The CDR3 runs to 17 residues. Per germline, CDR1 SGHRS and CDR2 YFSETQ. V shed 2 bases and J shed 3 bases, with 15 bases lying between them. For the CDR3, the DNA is TGCGCCAGCAGCTTAACAAGGTCGCGTTACTATAATTCACCCCTCCACTTT. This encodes CASSLTRSRYYNSPLHF.

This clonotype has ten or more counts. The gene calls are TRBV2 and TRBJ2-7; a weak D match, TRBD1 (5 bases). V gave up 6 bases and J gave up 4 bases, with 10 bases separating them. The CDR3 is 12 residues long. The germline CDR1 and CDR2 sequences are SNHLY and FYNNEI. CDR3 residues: CASRTAGYEQYF. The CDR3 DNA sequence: TGTGCCAGCAGGACAGCCGGGTACGAGCAGTACTTC.

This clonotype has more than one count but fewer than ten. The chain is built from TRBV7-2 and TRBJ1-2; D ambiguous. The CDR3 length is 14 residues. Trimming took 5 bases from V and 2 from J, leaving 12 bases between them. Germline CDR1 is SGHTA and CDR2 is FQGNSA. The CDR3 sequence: CASSLETANYGYTF. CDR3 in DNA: TGTGCCAGCAGCCTTGAGACGGCAAACTATGGCTACACCTTC. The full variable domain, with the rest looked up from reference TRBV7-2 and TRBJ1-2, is GAGVSQSPSNKVTEKGKDVELRCDPISGHTALYWYRQSLGQGLEFLIYFQGNSAPDKSGLPSDRFSAERTGGSVSTLTIQRTQQEDSAVYLCASSLETANYGYTFGSGTRLTVV.